The table lists the clone carrying this TCR beta chain with many counts. Its target is not known. Amplification targeted TCR beta CDR3 regions from RNA transcripts. Initially, a first-round RT-PCR of the TCR CDR3 employed the HTBI primer set. MiXCR was run by TCRdb on the multiplex PCR reads, yielding one entry per CDR3 protein. The sample gives some 510,000 distinct CDR3 sequences, less than 25% of which show up once; 26% is in the top ten. This CDR3 region has 14 residues. The V and J ends lost 3 bases and 1 base respectively, with 10 bases between them. CDR1 is LNHNV, CDR2 YYDKDF, per germline (reference sequence). The data derive from a study of T cells in Graves' hyperthyroidism and ophthalmopathy. Study-level results: Blood shared most expanded thyroid clonotypes above 0.001.

The sequencing input was blood. This TCR was sampled from a man aged 18 to 30 with Graves' hyperthyroidism. The genes are TRBV15 and TRBJ2-7, with D perhaps matching TRBD1 (6 bases). The CDR3 loop reads CATSSKDRSYEQYF. DNA of the CDR3: TGTGCCACCAGCAGTAAAGACAGGTCCTACGAGCAGTACTTC.